The clone carrying this T cell receptor (beta chain) turned up a few times. Its matching antigen is unknown. The V gene lost 1 base and the J gene lost 0 bases, with 7 bases spanning the gap. The CDR3 contains 15 residues. Germline V gives CDR1 LGHNA, CDR2 YNFKEQ. The sample belongs to a study of early T cells in non-severe SARS-CoV-2 infection. Study-level background: Bulk RNA isolated from unsorted whole blood underwent sequencing; chains were not paired.

Findings and caveats of the study: Database matching using VDJdb favored anti-spike CD8 responses, with private and CD4 specificities left missing.

Unique molecular identifiers (one per individual cDNA molecule) were attached. TCRdb re-derived calls from the 5' RACE reads in MiXCR, one entry per CDR3 protein. This table has some 71,000 distinct CDR3 sequences, around 10% appearing once. This chain joins TRBV4-2 and TRBJ2-1; D perhaps matches TRBD2 (5 bases). The clonotype comes from an adult who was a healthcare worker with PCR-confirmed SARS-CoV-2 infection or an uninfected control (not recorded which). Sample: whole blood, taken at baseline. The CDR3 protein is CASSQGTYSYNEQFF. The CDR3 DNA follows: TGTGCCAGCAGCCAAGGGACTTACTCCTACAATGAGCAGTTCTTC.